The present T cell receptor beta chain was sequenced within a study of tumor-infiltrating lymphocytes in primary liver carcinoma. Each 20-30 mg portion of unsorted bulk tissue served as the source for co-extraction of RNA and DNA. The CDR3 sequence is 15 residues long. Per the germline V gene, CDR1 is SGHAT and CDR2 is FQNNGV. V dropped 5 bases and J dropped 7; count of bases not matched to a gene: 7. Starting material of 450 to 500 ng total RNA yielded TCR beta cDNA via a constant-region primer. Libraries covering TCR beta were generated through three nested multiplex PCR rounds (using a slightly modified ARM-PCR). In the first two PCR rounds, TRBV1-TRBV30 forward primers were paired with a C-beta reverse primer, and each round lasted about 10 cycles. TCRdb used MiXCR to reprocess the multiplex PCR reads, holding one entry per CDR3 protein. Found here are some 95,000 distinct CDR3 sequences, 55% to 75% of them singletons; the top ten hold around 26%.

As regards this clonotype: The final CDR3 position lacks the conserved phenylalanine or tryptophan, pointing to a likely read error.

The rearrangement links TRBV11-2 to TRBJ2-2; 10 nucleotides align to TRBD2. This TCR came from a man aged 35-49 years with primary liver carcinoma and hepatitis B virus infection. Sequencing was carried out using tumor-adjacent normal liver tissue. The CDR3 DNA reads TGTGCCAGCAGCGCGGGACTAGCGCGTAACGGGGAGCTGTTTTCT. It translates to CASSAGLARNGELFS.